This TCR beta chain was identified in a study of blood T cell repertoires in COVID-19. About the study: PBMCs, B-cell-depleted T cells, or T cells provided the cDNA or gDNA that made up the material.

With 3 bases clipped from V and 2 bases from J, the junction kept 3 bases outside the gene matches. Germline V gives CDR1 MNHNS, CDR2 SASEGT. CDR3 length equals 15 residues. TCRdb's copy holds only in-frame clones and misses some; the assay was immunoSEQ multiplex PCR. The sample lists about 280,000 clones, roughly 88% occurring once. Sequencing used peripheral blood. The gene calls are TRBV6-1 and TRBJ1-5; TRBD1 matches at 8 bases. The clonotype was recovered from a man between 18 and 29 years old with active or convalescent COVID-19. The DNA of the CDR3 is TGTGCCAGCAGTGAGCCGGGACAGGGCAATCAGCCCCAGCATTTT. It codes for CASSEPGQGNQPQHF.